Listed below are T cell receptor beta chains from one sample, sequenced in a study of T cells after yellow fever vaccination. MiXCR was run by TCRdb on the 5' RACE reads, yielding one entry per CDR3 protein. The repertoire consists of 110,000 to 150,000 distinct CDR3 sequences, with just over 6.5% occurring once and the leading ten covering more than 0.6%. This material consisted of CD4+ T cells sorted from PBMCs, taken 10 days after the yellow fever booster vaccination. All receptors come from a man aged 25-45 years who received the YFV17D yellow fever vaccine. The CDR3 runs from the conserved cysteine through the conserved F or W. D genes are given only for firm matches. Expanded clones get a size class; other rows say once, few or many, or leave the size out.

abundance	d_gene	v_gene	j_gene	CDR3aa	CDR3nt
many	-	TRBV12-3/TRBV12-4	TRBJ1-2	CASTWIPLNYGYTF	TGTGCCAGCACCTGGATTCCCCTGAACTATGGCTACACCTTC
many	-	TRBV28	TRBJ2-7	CASTSPYEQYF	TGTGCCAGCACATCCCCCTACGAGCAGTACTTC
many	TRBD1	TRBV7-8	TRBJ2-7	CASSPSQGWAYEQYF	TGTGCCAGCAGCCCATCACAGGGGTGGGCCTACGAGCAGTACTTC
many	TRBD2	TRBV5-1	TRBJ2-4	CASSEGDYSKNIQYF	TGCGCCAGCAGCGAAGGGGACTACTCCAAAAACATTCAGTACTTC
many	-	TRBV10-3	TRBJ2-1	CAIGDNKYNEQFF	TGTGCCATCGGGGACAACAAGTACAATGAGCAGTTCTTC
many	-	TRBV23-1	TRBJ2-3	CASSHPTYFTDTQYF	TGCGCCAGCAGTCACCCCACCTATTTCACAGATACGCAGTATTTT
many	-	TRBV5-1	TRBJ2-1	CASSSGTVINEQFF	TGCGCCAGCAGCTCCGGGACGGTGATCAATGAGCAGTTCTTC
many	-	TRBV4-3	TRBJ2-1	CASSQDSGNWNEQFF	TGCGCCAGCAGCCAAGATTCCGGCAATTGGAATGAGCAGTTCTTC
many	TRBD1	TRBV28	TRBJ1-2	CASSSGTDSGYTF	TGTGCCAGCAGCTCCGGGACAGACTCTGGCTACACCTTC
many	-	TRBV5-1	TRBJ2-2	CASSARGTVNTGELFF	TGCGCCAGCAGCGCCCGGGGGACAGTGAACACCGGGGAGCTGTTTTTT
-	TRBD2	TRBV11-2	TRBJ2-5	CASSSRRGCETQYF	TGTGCCAGCAGCTCCCGGCGGGGGTGCGAGACCCAGTACTTC
-	-	TRBV3-1	TRBJ1-1	CASSQDLATVLTGDTEAFF	TGTGCCAGCAGCCAAGATCTGGCTACGGTCCTAACCGGGGACACTGAAGCTTTCTTT
many	-	TRBV5-6	TRBJ2-5	CASSLARVETQYF	TGTGCCAGCAGCTTGGCCAGGGTGGAGACCCAGTACTTC
many	TRBD2	TRBV20-1	TRBJ2-3	CSAITSGSSTDTQYF	TGCAGTGCTATAACTAGCGGGAGTAGCACAGATACGCAGTATTTT
-	-	TRBV20-1	TRBJ2-3	CSGGRGAATDTQYF	TGCAGTGGGGGGCGGGGAGCGGCCACAGATACGCAGTATTTT
-	-	TRBV20-1	TRBJ2-3	CSARRQGGRAWTQYF	TGCAGTGCTAGAAGACAGGGTGGGAGGGCCTGGACGCAGTATTTT
many	TRBD1	TRBV9	TRBJ2-1	CASSARQGISNEQFF	TGTGCCAGCAGCGCCCGACAGGGGATATCGAATGAGCAGTTCTTC
many	-	TRBV9	TRBJ2-1	CASSVSEQFF	TGTGCCAGCAGCGTATCTGAGCAGTTCTTC
many	TRBD1	TRBV6-2/TRBV6-3	TRBJ2-3	CASSYYRDRAPTDTQYF	TGTGCCAGCAGTTACTACCGGGACAGGGCACCCACAGATACGCAGTATTTT
many	-	TRBV7-8	TRBJ2-5	CASSLVPAARETQYF	TGTGCCAGCAGCTTAGTTCCGGCGGCAAGAGAGACCCAGTACTTC
many	TRBD1	TRBV6-1	TRBJ1-3	CASSPDRVSDTIYF	TGTGCCAGCAGCCCCGACAGGGTTTCGGACACCATATATTTT
few	-	TRBV3-1	TRBJ2-3	CASSQHVVRGTDTQYF	TGTGCCAGCAGCCAACACGTAGTGAGAGGCACAGATACGCAGTATTTT
many	-	TRBV7-2	TRBJ2-7	CASSLGVLGREAYEQYF	TGTGCCAGCAGCTTAGGGGTTTTGGGCAGGGAAGCCTACGAGCAGTACTTC
many	TRBD2	TRBV29-1	TRBJ2-7	CSVDTGLAGYSYEQYF	TGCAGCGTGGACACAGGACTAGCGGGTTACTCCTACGAGCAGTACTTC
few	TRBD2	TRBV28	TRBJ2-1	CASRPSGRAGSEQFF	TGTGCCAGCAGGCCGAGCGGGAGGGCCGGGTCTGAGCAGTTCTTC
many	-	TRBV20-1	TRBJ2-7	CSALSGRSSYEQYF	TGCAGTGCTCTTAGCGGAAGGAGCTCCTACGAGCAGTACTTC
few	-	TRBV11-2	TRBJ2-1	CASSSLLDSYNEQFF	TGTGCCAGCAGCTCATTACTAGATTCCTACAATGAGCAGTTCTTC
-	-	TRBV5-4	TRBJ2-2	CASSPRRGTNTGELFF	TGTGCCAGCAGCCCGAGGAGGGGTACGAACACCGGGGAGCTGTTTTTT
many	-	TRBV5-1	TRBJ2-1	CASKERQGLFDEQFF	TGCGCCAGCAAGGAGCGGCAGGGGCTTTTCGATGAGCAGTTCTTC
many	-	TRBV15	TRBJ2-5	CATSRGQVETQYF	TGTGCCACCAGCAGAGGACAGGTAGAGACCCAGTACTTC
many	TRBD2	TRBV10-3	TRBJ2-1	CAISGSSGRAVSGGEQFF	TGTGCCATCAGTGGTTCTAGCGGGAGGGCGGTGTCCGGGGGTGAGCAGTTCTTC
many	TRBD2	TRBV7-6	TRBJ2-1	CASSFSGSYNEQFF	TGTGCCAGCAGCTTTAGCGGGAGTTACAATGAGCAGTTCTTC
many	-	TRBV5-1	TRBJ2-5	CASSTGYETQYF	TGCGCCAGCAGCACAGGGTACGAGACCCAGTACTTC
-	-	TRBV7-2	TRBJ1-5	CASSLAGGEYQPQHF	TGTGCCAGCAGCTTAGCAGGGGGTGAATATCAGCCCCAGCATTTT
-	-	TRBV3-1	TRBJ1-5	CASSQDLLQGRSQPQHF	TGTGCCAGCAGCCAAGATCTTCTCCAGGGGCGATCTCAGCCCCAGCATTTT
few	TRBD1	TRBV30	TRBJ1-4	CAGQGTGEKLFF	TGTGCCGGACAGGGCACAGGGGAAAAACTGTTTTTT
many	TRBD2	TRBV7-3	TRBJ2-1	CASSLVSGRWHEQFF	TGTGCCAGCAGCTTAGTTAGCGGGAGGTGGCATGAGCAGTTCTTC
many	-	TRBV27	TRBJ2-7	CASSLKGGPVYEQYF	TGTGCCAGCAGTTTAAAGGGGGGCCCTGTCTACGAGCAGTACTTC
many	TRBD1	TRBV2	TRBJ2-6	CASSRGTGANVLTF	TGTGCCAGCAGCAGGGGGACTGGGGCCAACGTCCTGACTTTC
many	-	TRBV5-1	TRBJ2-7	CASSLDWYSSYEQYF	TGCGCCAGCAGCTTGGATTGGTACTCCTCCTACGAGCAGTACTTC
many	-	TRBV5-1	TRBJ2-3	CASSLTTSDTQYF	TGCGCCAGCAGCTTGACTACCTCAGATACGCAGTATTTT
many	TRBD2	TRBV6-5	TRBJ2-7	CASSSPLTSGRDEQYF	TGTGCCAGCAGTTCACCTTTGACTAGCGGGAGGGACGAGCAGTACTTC
many	-	TRBV5-1	TRBJ1-2	CASSKNGRPDSDYGYTF	TGCGCCAGCAGCAAAAACGGACGGCCGGATAGCGACTATGGCTACACCTTC
few	-	TRBV12-3/TRBV12-4	TRBJ2-3	CASSRVGDTQYF	TGTGCCAGCAGTAGAGTGGGAGATACGCAGTATTTT
few	TRBD1	TRBV27	TRBJ1-2	CASSLHGQENFNYGYTF	TGTGCCAGCAGTTTACACGGACAGGAGAACTTCAACTATGGCTACACCTTC
many	-	TRBV5-1	TRBJ2-1	CASSNEWGSYNEQFF	TGCGCCAGCAGCAACGAGTGGGGTTCCTACAATGAGCAGTTCTTC
many	TRBD2	TRBV7-9	TRBJ2-1	CASSLTGGHYNEQFF	TGTGCCAGCAGCTTGACGGGAGGGCACTACAATGAGCAGTTCTTC
many	-	TRBV7-9	TRBJ2-5	CASSLGPSIGETQYF	TGTGCCAGCAGCCTGGGGCCATCCATTGGAGAGACCCAGTACTTC
many	-	TRBV5-1	TRBJ2-2	CASSLAGLMRGELFF	TGCGCCAGCAGCTTGGCCGGGTTAATGAGAGGGGAGCTGTTTTTT
few	-	TRBV7-8	TRBJ2-1	CATRRPGGGVNEQFF	TGTGCCACACGTAGGCCGGGCGGGGGCGTGAATGAGCAGTTCTTC
many	-	TRBV21-1	TRBJ1-4	CASSKSKGPRATNEKLFF	TGTGCCAGCAGCAAAAGCAAGGGGCCGAGAGCAACTAATGAAAAACTGTTTTTT
many	-	TRBV20-1	TRBJ1-4	CSANWLNEKLFF	TGCAGTGCTAACTGGCTCAATGAAAAACTGTTTTTT